Shown below are 4 T cell receptor beta chains from a single sample sequenced in a study of T-cell reconstitution after alpha-beta-depleted transplantation in children. Using unique molecular identifiers, the investigators prepared the TCRbeta library. TCRdb re-derived calls from the PCR reads in MiXCR, one entry per CDR3 protein. The table has hundreds of thousands of distinct CDR3 sequences, around 15% seen once. The sequencing here drew on PBMCs, mostly from graft donor cells, taken 360 days after TCRalphabeta/CD19-depleted stem cell transplant. These TCRs come from a male patient aged 10-17 years who had a stem cell transplant for acute lymphoblastic leukemia, so the T cells may come from the graft donor.

This clonotype was recorded a few times. The chain has TRBV10-3 and TRBJ2-1, with D possibly matching TRBD2 (5 bases). The CDR3 totals 16 residues. CDR1 and CDR2 (germline): ENHRY, SYGVKD. The V and J ends lost 1 base and 2 bases respectively, with 12 bases between them. The CDR3 coding sequence is TGTGCCATCAGTGAGTTCCTAGCTACGGCCTACAATGAGCAGTTCTTC. Its protein product is CAISEFLATAYNEQFF.

The rearrangement uses TRBV9 and TRBJ2-7; unclear D gene. Trimming removed 4 bases from V and 6 bases from J, with 11 bases in between. Germline values: CDR1 SGDLS, CDR2 YYNGEE. The CDR3 has 12 amino acids. The CDR3 bases are TGTGCCAGCAGCTCCTCCGGCGCCGAGCAGTACTTC. Protein sequence: CASSSSGAEQYF. The entire variable domain, with the rest obtained from reference TRBV9 and TRBJ2-7, is as follows: DSGVTQTPKHLITATGQRVTLRCSPRSGDLSVYWYQQSLDQGLQFLIQYYNGEERAKGNILERFSAQQFPDLHSELNLSSLELGDSALYFCASSSSGAEQYFGPGTRLTVT.

The sample holds many counts of this clonotype. The chain's CDR3 is CSSAVVAGGPWTQYF. CDR3 sequence (DNA): TGCAGCTCAGCGGTTGTAGCGGGAGGGCCGTGGACGCAGTATTTT. This chain uses TRBV29-1 with TRBJ2-3, with 11 bases identical to TRBD2. V was pared by 8 bases and J by 9 bases, with 16 bases of the junction left unmatched. Looked up from germline, CDR1 is SQVTM and CDR2 is ANQGSEA. This CDR3 region has 15 residues.

The V call is TRBV7-6, the J call TRBJ1-2, with TRBD1 matching over 7 bases. The length of the CDR3 is 13 residues. Germline V lookup: CDR1 SGHVS, CDR2 FNYEAQ. The V segment lost 6 bases and the J segment 8 bases; nucleotides outside the gene matches: 9. CDR3 in amino acids: CASSSETGVGYTF. The CDR3 nucleotides are TGTGCCAGCAGTTCGGAAACAGGGGTGGGCTACACCTTC.